This passage covers 26 T cell receptor beta chains from one sample sequenced in a study of cytomegalovirus exposure and HLA in healthy donors. Some clones are missing from TCRdb's copy, which holds only in-frame ones; the method was immunoSEQ multiplex PCR. This table has about 200,000 clones, around 90% appearing once. The sequenced material came from PBMCs. These receptors all come from a woman aged 18 to 35 in good health and CMV-seropositive.

In DNA form, the CDR3 reads TGTGCCAGCAGCCCCAAGGCAGGGGGGAATGAGCAGTTCTTC. Its translation: CASSPKAGGNEQFF. The J gene is TRBJ2-1, the V gene TRBV11-2; D might be TRBD1 (7 bases). V dropped 5 bases and J dropped 7 bases, with 15 bases sitting between them. CDR3 length equals 14 residues. Germline loops: CDR1 SGHAT, CDR2 FQNNGV.

The chain uses TRBV27 and TRBJ1-1, with D tentatively TRBD1 (6 bases). The CDR3 sequence is 14 residues long. V was clipped by 7 bases and J by 3 bases, with 15 bases between them. Germline V gene data show CDR1 as MNHEY and CDR2 as SMNVEV (reference sequence). CDR3 bases: TGTGCCAGCAACCCTCTCACAGGGCACACTGAAGCTTTCTTT. It codes for CASNPLTGHTEAFF.

The V and J genes are TRBV7-9 and TRBJ2-4; TRBD1 aligns across 9 bases. The CDR3 extends over 14 amino acids. Germline values: CDR1 SEHNR, CDR2 FQNEAQ (reference sequence). The J segment lost 0 bases and the V segment lost 10 bases, leaving 4 bases of the junction unmatched. CDR3 loop: CATTGGSAKNIQYF. CDR3 DNA: TGTGCCACAACAGGGGGCTCAGCCAAAAACATTCAGTACTTC.

The sample holds one count of this clone. This rearrangement joins TRBV2 to TRBJ2-5; D gene unclear. The ends were cut back, 6 bases at V and 2 bases at J, with 10 bases in the middle. The CDR3 is 13 amino acids. Germline CDR1 reads SNHLY; CDR2 reads FYNNEI. This CDR3 is CASRNGRQETQYF. The CDR3 DNA is TGTGCCAGCAGGAATGGCAGGCAAGAGACCCAGTACTTC.

V usage is TRBV5-1 and J usage is TRBJ2-5; tentatively, D is TRBD2 (6 bases). Looked up from germline, CDR1 is SGHRS and CDR2 is YFSETQ. This CDR3 has 13 residues. Trimming took off 7 bases at V and 1 base at J, with 11 bases between the two ends. CDR3: CASRRGGQETQYF. The CDR3 nucleotides are TGCGCCAGCCGTCGGGGAGGCCAAGAGACCCAGTACTTC.

This chain links TRBV27 with TRBJ2-7; maybe TRBD2 (5 bases). From germline, CDR1 is MNHEY and CDR2 SMNVEV (reference sequence). The CDR3 extends over 16 amino acids. V was cut by 7 bases and J by 2 bases, with 21 bases left in between. Here the CDR3 reads CASTSWEGSYPYEQYF. CDR3 DNA: TGTGCCAGCACCTCTTGGGAAGGGAGTTATCCCTACGAGCAGTACTTC.

The chain employs TRBV19 and TRBJ2-1, with a possible D match to TRBD2 (6 bases). The CDR3 covers 15 residues. Germline V gives CDR1 LNHDA, CDR2 SQIVND (reference sequence). The V end lost 4 bases, the J end lost 0 bases, and 10 bases lay between the germline ends. The CDR3 loop is CASSRAGSSYNEQFF. CDR3 coding DNA: TGTGCCAGTAGTAGGGCGGGGAGCTCCTACAATGAGCAGTTCTTC. The complete variable domain, with remaining parts taken from reference TRBV19 and TRBJ2-1, reads DGGITQSPKYLFRKEGQNVTLSCEQNLNHDAMYWYRQDPGQGLRLIYYSQIVNDFQKGDIAEGYSVSREKKESFPLTVTSAQKNPTAFYLCASSRAGSSYNEQFFGPGTRLTVL.

The chain uses TRBV30 and TRBJ2-7, with D perhaps TRBD2 (6 bases). The CDR3 is 17 amino acids. The germline gives CDR1 GTSNPN, CDR2 SVGIG (reference sequence). V dropped 0 bases and J dropped 2 bases, with 20 bases sitting between them. The CDR3 DNA reads as TGTGCCTGGAGTGTTCTCCGAGGCCTCCGGGGGACCTACGAGCAGTACTTC. Its protein is CAWSVLRGLRGTYEQYF.

This clone was seen once. The J gene is TRBJ2-5, the V gene TRBV9; D possibly corresponds to TRBD1 (7 bases). Trimming took 4 bases from V and 4 from J, leaving 14 bases between them. The V gene's germline CDR1 is SGDLS and CDR2 YYNGEE. The CDR3 has 14 residues. CDR3 sequence reads: CASSIRQGGETQYF. The DNA of the CDR3 is TGTGCCAGCAGCATTCGACAGGGAGGAGAGACCCAGTACTTC.

The chain couples TRBV18 to TRBJ2-1; 8 positions agree with TRBD2. V was clipped by 3 bases and J by 5 bases; unmatched bases: 6. The CDR3 contains 15 residues. The germline V gene has CDR1 KGHSH and CDR2 LQKENI. The CDR3 loop is CASSPGLVKHNEQFF. In DNA form, the CDR3 reads TGTGCCAGCTCACCGGGACTAGTGAAACACAATGAGCAGTTCTTC.

The chain carries TRBV7-3 and TRBJ1-1; no definite D call. Germline V gene lookup returns CDR1 SGHTA and CDR2 FQGTGA. The V end was cut by 2 bases, the J end by 8 bases, with 12 bases between. This CDR3 has 13 amino acids. The CDR3 spells CASSLGLFREAFF. The CDR3, as DNA: TGTGCCAGCAGCTTAGGTCTTTTCAGGGAAGCTTTCTTT. The full variable domain, completed using reference TRBV7-3 and TRBJ1-1, is GAGVSQTPSNKVTEKGKYVELRCDPISGHTALYWYRQSLGQGPEFLIYFQGTGAADDSGLPNDRFFAVRPEGSVSTLKIQRTERGDSAVYLCASSLGLFREAFFGQGTRLTVV.

The chain employs TRBV4-1 and TRBJ2-7; TRBD1 is a possible D gene (5 bases). CDR1 and CDR2 (germline): MGHRA, YSYEKL. This CDR3 region has 15 residues. V lost 1 base to trimming and J lost 0 bases, with 10 bases between them. The CDR3 coding sequence is TGCGCCAGCAGCCAAGCGACAGCCAGCTCCTACGAGCAGTACTTC. Translated, it gives CASSQATASSYEQYF.

V and J are TRBV28 and TRBJ1-2; D is unclear. Germline CDR1 reads MDHEN; CDR2 reads SYDVKM. The CDR3 sequence is 14 residues long. V gave up 1 base and J gave up 1 base, with 7 bases separating them. The CDR3 DNA reads as TGTGCCAGCAGTTTATTGGTAGATAACTATGGCTACACCTTC. As protein: CASSLLVDNYGYTF.

Only a few counts were recorded for this clone. The chain employs TRBV4-1 and TRBJ1-4; D gene ambiguous. V was trimmed by 1 base and J by 0 bases, leaving 6 bases between them. This CDR3 is built from 15 residues. Germline V lookup: CDR1 MGHRA, CDR2 YSYEKL. The DNA of the CDR3 is TGCGCCAGCAGCCAAGGCACAGCAACTAATGAAAAACTGTTTTTT. Translation gives CASSQGTATNEKLFF.

V usage is TRBV5-1 and J usage is TRBJ2-7; 9 bases line up with TRBD2. This CDR3 is 15 amino acids long. The J segment lost 6 bases and the V segment lost 4 bases, leaving 11 bases of the junction unmatched. The germline V gene has CDR1 SGHRS and CDR2 YFSETQ. The chain's CDR3 is CASSRNAGGHLEQYF. The CDR3, as DNA: TGCGCCAGCAGCCGGAATGCGGGAGGGCACCTCGAGCAGTACTTC.

The table lists this clone with a count of one. The genes are TRBV28 and TRBJ1-2, with 8 bases lining up with TRBD1. This CDR3 comprises 13 residues. The J segment lost 8 bases and the V segment lost 7 bases, leaving 9 bases of the junction unmatched. Germline loops: CDR1 MDHEN, CDR2 SYDVKM. The CDR3 DNA reads as TGTGCCAGCACGGAAGGACAGGGTGAGGGCTACACCTTC. The encoded protein is CASTEGQGEGYTF.

The chain joins TRBV7-9 to TRBJ2-3; 7 bases align to TRBD1. V dropped 5 bases and J dropped 7; count of bases not matched to a gene: 3. The length of the CDR3 is 12 residues. Germline V gene data show CDR1 as SEHNR and CDR2 as FQNEAQ (reference sequence). Here the CDR3 reads CASSPTGYTQYF. CDR3 in DNA: TGTGCCAGCAGCCCGACAGGGTATACGCAGTATTTT.

In this sample, this clone turned up once. The CDR3 is CASLRDRDYTF. The DNA of the CDR3 is TGTGCCAGCCTCCGGGACAGGGACTACACCTTC. The genes are TRBV21-1 and TRBJ1-2; the D segment call TRBD1 is taken from the table without a DNA check. TRBV21-1 is listed as a pseudogene. There are 11 residues in the CDR3.

This rearrangement joins TRBV7-6 to TRBJ1-5; D is possibly TRBD1 (6 bases). Germline lookup yields CDR1 SGHVS and CDR2 FNYEAQ. This CDR3 contains 21 residues. V shed 5 bases and J shed 0 bases, with 29 bases lying between them. As DNA, the CDR3 is TGTGCCAGCAGCCCCCCCAGAAATCGGGGGGCCGACCTAAATAGCAATCAGCCCCAGCATTTT. Amino acid sequence: CASSPPRNRGADLNSNQPQHF.

Comment on this clone: An end of the junction does not agree with germline; a read error may underlie this. The chain is built from TRBV11-2 and TRBJ1-5, with 10 bases that match TRBD1. This CDR3 region has 14 residues. Germline assignment: CDR1 SGHAT and CDR2 FQNNGV. The CDR3 DNA is TGTGCCAGCAGCTTGACAGGGGGCAAACAGCCCCAGCATTTT. Amino acid sequence: CASSLTGGKQPQHF.

The chain is built from TRBV27 and TRBJ2-7, with D hard to call. Germline CDR1 reads MNHEY; CDR2 reads SMNVEV (reference sequence). The CDR3 length is 15 residues. Between the trimmed V and J ends, which lost 8 bases and 1 base, there was a span of 18 bases. CDR3 sequence reads: CASSRPELRSYEQYF. CDR3 DNA sequence: TGTGCCAGCTCTCGACCGGAGCTACGTTCCTACGAGCAGTACTTC.

The rearrangement links TRBV6-1 to TRBJ1-1; 11 bases are a match to TRBD1. V gave up 7 bases and J gave up 5 bases; unmatched junction bases: 6. This CDR3 is built from 14 residues. Germline assignment: CDR1 MNHNS and CDR2 SASEGT. The CDR3 reads CASTRDRGATEAFF. The CDR3, as DNA: TGTGCCAGCACTAGGGACAGGGGGGCGACTGAAGCTTTCTTT.

This clone was seen once. The chain's CDR3 is CASKARALDRDTIYF. The CDR3 DNA reads TGCGCCAGCAAGGCGAGGGCGTTGGACAGGGACACCATATATTTT. The chain employs TRBV4-1 and TRBJ1-3, with 8 bases matching TRBD1. The CDR3 spans 15 residues. Germline V lookup: CDR1 MGHRA, CDR2 YSYEKL. V shed 7 bases, J shed 8 bases, and the junction held 13 bases outside the gene matches.

This clone has a single count. The chain joins TRBV4-2 to TRBJ1-3; D might be TRBD1 (6 bases). Germline lookup yields CDR1 LGHNA and CDR2 YNFKEQ. The V end lost 3 bases, the J end lost 1 base, and 13 bases lay between the germline ends. The CDR3 has 16 amino acids. CDR3 coding DNA: TGTGCCAGCAGCCAGGGAGACAGGCTGTCTGGAAACACCATATATTTT. Protein product: CASSQGDRLSGNTIYF.

The chain carries TRBV2 and TRBJ2-7; the match to TRBD1 covers 7 bases. CDR1 SNHLY and CDR2 FYNNEI come from the germline V gene. CDR3 length equals 14 residues. With V trimmed by 5 bases and J by 6 bases, 10 bases remained unmatched. The CDR3 protein is CASSRDRVGPEQYF. CDR3 bases: TGTGCCAGCAGTCGAGACAGGGTAGGGCCCGAGCAGTACTTC.

The chain joins TRBV5-1 to TRBJ1-2, with D uncertain. V was shortened by 0 bases and J by 5 bases, with 8 bases between the two germline ends. This CDR3 comprises 13 residues. The germline V gene encodes CDR1 SGHRS and CDR2 YFSETQ. The CDR3 nucleotides are TGCGCCAGCAGCTTGGACGGAGAATATGGCTACACCTTC. As protein: CASSLDGEYGYTF.